The 3 T cell receptor beta chains reported below all come from one sample, sequenced in a study of blood T cell repertoires in COVID-19. TCRdb keeps only in-frame clones here, not all; method: immunoSEQ multiplex PCR. The table lists approximately 210,000 clones, about 90% of them singletons. Sequenced input: peripheral blood. The receptors here all came from a man aged 18 to 29 with active or convalescent COVID-19.

The chain uses TRBV19 and TRBJ2-2; D possibly corresponds to TRBD2 (6 bases). The CDR3 totals 15 residues. V lost 1 base and J 5 bases, leaving 11 bases between the germline ends. Germline V gene data show CDR1 as LNHDA and CDR2 as SQIVND (reference sequence). CDR3 in amino acids: CASSIVPTRTGELFF. The CDR3 bases are TGTGCCAGTAGTATAGTTCCGACTAGGACCGGGGAGCTGTTTTTT. The full variable domain, in which reference TRBV19 and TRBJ2-2 provide the parts outside the CDR3, is DGGITQSPKYLFRKEGQNVTLSCEQNLNHDAMYWYRQDPGQGLRLIYYSQIVNDFQKGDIAEGYSVSREKKESFPLTVTSAQKNPTAFYLCASSIVPTRTGELFFGEGSRLTVL.

This clone was picked up a small number of times. The chain couples TRBV29-1 to TRBJ2-7, with TRBD1 matching over 7 bases. The germline V gene encodes CDR1 SQVTM and CDR2 ANQGSEA. J gave up 2 bases and V 2 bases, and 6 bases lay outside the gene matches. CDR3 length: 14 amino acids. As DNA, the CDR3 is TGCAGCGTTGAACAGGGGGACCCTCCCTACGAGCAGTACTTC. It codes for CSVEQGDPPYEQYF.

The rearrangement links TRBV30 to TRBJ1-3, with D perhaps matching TRBD1 (6 bases). V was clipped by 3 bases and J by 8 bases, with 14 bases between them. The CDR3 runs to 13 residues. CDR1 GTSNPN and CDR2 SVGIG come from the germline V gene (reference sequence). CDR3 sequence reads: CAWRSAGVDTIYF. The CDR3 coding sequence is TGTGCCTGGAGGTCAGCAGGGGTGGACACCATATATTTT.